The 17 T cell receptor beta chains below come from one sample, sequenced in a study of T cells in Graves' hyperthyroidism and ophthalmopathy. Amplified TCR beta CDR3 regions came from RNA transcripts. A set of HTBI primers served as the primers for a first-round RT-PCR of the TCR CDR3. TCRdb itself ran the multiplex PCR reads through MiXCR, one entry per CDR3 protein. The sample consists of 400,000 to 500,000 distinct CDR3 sequences, roughly 14% of them appearing once. The specimen was blood. The receptors were sampled from a woman between 18 and 29 years old with Graves' hyperthyroidism.

The rearrangement uses TRBV11-3 and TRBJ2-7; maybe TRBD2 (5 bases). Germline CDR1 SGHNT, CDR2 YENEEA. This CDR3 has 13 amino acids. V shed 2 bases and J shed 4 bases, with 9 bases lying between them. CDR3 sequence (DNA): TGTGCCAGCAGCTTAAGGTCGGGGTACGAGCAGTACGTC. Protein sequence: CASSLRSGYEQYV.

In this sample, this clonotype turned up many times. The chain joins TRBV5-1 to TRBJ2-1, with TRBD2 matching 13 bases. The CDR3 totals 18 residues. Looked up from germline, CDR1 is SGHRS and CDR2 is YFSETQ. Germline trimming cut 4 bases from V and 2 bases from J; bases unmatched to any gene: 9. In nucleotides, the CDR3 is TGCGCCAGCAGCCCCCCGACTAGCGGGAGGACTACCTACAATGAGCAGTTCTTC. Translating gives CASSPPTSGRTTYNEQFF.

For this clonotype: One end of the junction is discordant with germline, which a read error may explain. The chain carries TRBV7-4 and TRBJ2-3; 8 bases fit TRBD2. Germline V lookup: CDR1 SGHVT, CDR2 SQSDAQ. The CDR3 is 16 amino acids. CDR3 residues: CASSQEGAGAPDTQYF. The CDR3 region has the DNA TGCGCCAGCAGCCAAGAAGGAGCGGGAGCCCCAGATACGCAGTATTTT.

This clonotype was seen a handful of times. The chain combines TRBV12-5 with TRBJ2-5; the D is unclear. Germline V gene lookup returns CDR1 LGHNT and CDR2 FRNRAP. Trimming took off 0 bases at V and 2 bases at J, with 10 bases between the two ends. This CDR3 has 15 amino acids. The CDR3 loop is CASGLVPPMQETQYF. For the CDR3, the DNA is TGTGCTAGTGGTTTGGTTCCCCCGATGCAAGAGACCCAGTACTTC. The full variable domain, with the rest looked up from reference TRBV12-5 and TRBJ2-5, is DARVTQTPRHKVTEMGQEVTMRCQPILGHNTVFWYRQTMMQGLELLAYFRNRAPLDDSGMPKDRFSAEMPDATLATLKIQPSEPRDSAVYFCASGLVPPMQETQYFGPGTRLLVL.

This clonotype turned up a few times. The chain uses TRBV19 and TRBJ2-3; 7 nucleotides line up with TRBD1. Germline assignment: CDR1 LNHDA and CDR2 SQIVND (reference sequence). After removal of 10 bases from V and 0 bases from J, the junction contained 7 bases not matched to a gene. The CDR3 length is 14 residues. In nucleotides, the CDR3 is TGTGCCACTCGGAAGGACAGGAGCACAGATACGCAGTATTTT. Amino acid sequence: CATRKDRSTDTQYF.

This clonotype appeared many times. This CDR3 is CASSLWLAENNEQFF. Written as DNA, the CDR3 is TGTGCCAGCAGTTTATGGCTAGCGGAAAACAATGAGCAGTTCTTC. The chain couples TRBV12-3 or TRBV12-4 to TRBJ2-1, with TRBD2 matching 7 bases. V shed 2 bases and J 5 bases; nucleotides not matched to a gene: 6. There are 15 residues in the CDR3.

This clonotype was seen more than once but under ten times. One end of the junction varies from germline; a read error may be responsible. The chain recombines TRBV6-1 with TRBJ1-1; no definite D call. Germline loops: CDR1 MNHNS, CDR2 SASEGT. The CDR3 is 11 amino acids. In nucleotides, the CDR3 is TGTGCCAGCAGTTTTCACACTGAAGCTTCCTTT. This codes for CASSFHTEASF.

This clonotype was found many times. The chain has TRBV15 and TRBJ2-1; TRBD2 aligns across 8 bases. Germline V gene lookup returns CDR1 LNHNV and CDR2 YYDKDF (reference sequence). The CDR3 extends over 16 amino acids. J was trimmed by 10 bases and V by 5 bases; bases with no gene match: 16. The CDR3 here is CATSVGLAGGWGEQFF. CDR3 sequence (DNA): TGTGCCACCAGCGTGGGCCTGGCGGGAGGATGGGGAGAGCAGTTCTTC.

V gene TRBV20-1 combines with J gene TRBJ2-5; 7 positions agree with TRBD2. The junction had 0 bases not matched to a gene; V was cut back by 3 bases and J by 2 bases. This CDR3 comprises 12 residues. CDR1 DFQATT and CDR2 SNEGSKA come from the germline V gene (reference sequence). In DNA, the CDR3 is TGCAGTGCTAGCGGGGGGCAAGAGACCCAGTACTTC. Encoded protein: CSASGGQETQYF.

This clonotype was recorded at least ten times. This chain connects TRBV12-3 or TRBV12-4 to TRBJ1-4; 7 nucleotides agree with TRBD1. The CDR3 spans 15 residues. V trimming: 6 bases; J trimming: 6 bases; junction bases outside the gene matches: 10. The CDR3 sequence: CASSSTVQGDEKLFF. The CDR3 bases are TGTGCCAGCAGCAGTACAGTCCAGGGGGATGAAAAACTGTTTTTT.

This clonotype was observed many times. The chain joins TRBV28 to TRBJ1-5, with 7 bases fitting TRBD1. The CDR3 is made up of 14 amino acids. The germline V gene encodes CDR1 MDHEN and CDR2 SYDVKM. Trimming removed 2 bases from V and 7 bases from J; junction bases left unmatched: 5. CDR3 in amino acids: CASSLRDSYQPQHF. The CDR3 region has the DNA TGTGCCAGCAGTTTACGGGACAGCTACCAGCCCCAGCATTTT.

The genes are TRBV24-1 and TRBJ2-1; perhaps TRBD2 as D (6 bases). Per the germline V gene, CDR1 is KGHDR and CDR2 is SFDVKD. The CDR3 covers 17 residues. Trimming left V 2 bases short and J 3 bases short, with 16 bases between. CDR3 in amino acids: CATSDSSSGGDYNEQFF. CDR3 DNA sequence: TGTGCCACCAGTGATTCGAGTAGCGGTGGCGACTACAATGAGCAGTTCTTC.

The sample holds a few counts of this clonotype. The chain links TRBV3-1 to TRBJ1-2, with 8 positions matching TRBD1. The CDR3 length is 16 residues. CDR1 is LGHDT and CDR2 is YNNKEL in the germline V gene (reference sequence). The trim removed 1 base at V and 2 bases at J, leaving 6 bases unmatched. The CDR3 loop reads CASSQVRTGGNYGYTF. The DNA of the CDR3 is TGTGCCAGCAGCCAAGTCCGCACAGGGGGAAACTATGGCTACACCTTC.

In this sample, this clonotype turned up many times. The chain is built from TRBV7-6 and TRBJ2-3; no clear D gene. V lost 2 bases to trimming and J lost 4 bases, with 10 bases between them. CDR3 length equals 14 residues. Germline V CDR1 and CDR2: SGHVS, FNYEAQ. In DNA, the CDR3 is TGTGCCAGCAGCTTAAGAGTCCGTGCAGATACGCAGTATTTT. It yields the protein CASSLRVRADTQYF. Full variable domain (outside the CDR3, taken from reference TRBV7-6 and TRBJ2-3): GAGVSQSPRYKVTKRGQDVALRCDPISGHVSLYWYRQALGQGPEFLTYFNYEAQQDKSGLPNDRFSAERPEGSISTLTIQRTEQRDSAMYRCASSLRVRADTQYFGPGTRLTVL.

A few counts support this clonotype. The chain uses TRBV7-3 and TRBJ2-3, with TRBD2 matching 7 bases. The CDR3 has 13 residues. V shed 7 bases, J shed 1 base, and the junction held 2 bases outside the gene matches. CDR1 and CDR2 from the germline V gene are SGHTA and FQGTGA. The DNA for the CDR3 is TGTGCCAGCACCAGCGGGGGCACAGATACGCAGTATTTT. Its translation is CASTSGGTDTQYF.

Concerning this clonotype itself: A much larger clonotype is one base distant, so this may be a read error. J is TRBJ2-5 and V is TRBV19; possibly TRBD2 for D (6 bases). This CDR3 is 16 amino acids long. In germline, CDR1 is LNHDA, CDR2 SQIVND (reference sequence). CDR3 sequence: CASSIGGTPTQEIQYF. CDR3 nucleotide sequence: TGTGCCAGTAGTATAGGCGGGACCCCAACACAAGAGATCCAGTACTTC.

This clonotype was seen at least ten times. This chain joins TRBV7-3 and TRBJ2-1, with D perhaps matching TRBD2 (6 bases). The CDR3 is made up of 13 amino acids. V was cut by 3 bases and J by 6 bases, with 9 bases left in between. CDR1 and CDR2 from the germline V gene are SGHTA and FQGTGA. The CDR3 nucleotides are TGTGCCAGCAGCTTTGGAGCGGGCAATGAGCAGTTCTTC. Protein sequence: CASSFGAGNEQFF.